A selection of T cell receptor beta chains follows, all from one sample in a study of cytomegalovirus exposure and HLA in healthy donors. Assay used: immunoSEQ multiplex PCR; TCRdb lists only in-frame clones, some missing. The sample holds around 110,000 clones; around 70% are singletons and the top ten take around 1.7%. Source material: PBMCs. The source of these receptors is a woman aged 18-29 years in good health and CMV-seronegative. The CDR3 runs from the conserved cysteine through the conserved F or W. D genes are given only for firm matches. Some rows have no size entry. The others give once, few or many, or a class for an expanded clone.

size,J,D,V,CDR3,DNA
NA,TRBJ2-2,NA,TRBV6-5,CASSYSSRNTGELFF,TGTGCCAGCAGTTACTCGTCCAGGAACACCGGGGAGCTGTTTTTT
NA,TRBJ2-2,NA,TRBV5-4,CASSPLSGGGNTGELFF,TGTGCCAGCAGCCCCCTTTCCGGGGGAGGGAACACCGGGGAGCTGTTTTTT
NA,TRBJ2-7,TRBD2,TRBV2,CASSVARGAYNEQYF,TGTGCCAGCAGTGTGGCGCGGGGGGCCTACAACGAGCAGTACTTC
few,TRBJ1-2,TRBD1,TRBV18,CASSPGQGSGYTF,TGTGCCAGCTCACCCGGACAGGGAAGCGGCTACACCTTC
NA,TRBJ1-1,NA,TRBV11-2,CASRASGVNTEAFF,TGTGCCAGCAGGGCCTCGGGGGTGAACACTGAAGCTTTCTTT
NA,TRBJ1-1,NA,TRBV5-6,CASSLAGTQNTEAFF,TGTGCCAGCAGCCTTGCCGGGACACAGAACACTGAAGCTTTCTTT
NA,TRBJ2-6,TRBD1,TRBV11-2,CASSSTGDLDVLTF,TGTGCCAGCAGCTCAACAGGGGATCTGGACGTCCTGACTTTC
NA,TRBJ2-1,TRBD2,TRBV28,CASSLTAAGYNEQFF,TGTGCCAGCAGTTTAACGGCAGCGGGGTACAATGAGCAGTTCTTC
NA,TRBJ2-1,TRBD1,TRBV9,CASSVGAQGASEQFF,TGTGCCAGCAGCGTAGGGGCCCAGGGGGCGAGCGAGCAGTTCTTC
NA,TRBJ1-1,NA,TRBV19,CASSISVADTEAFF,TGTGCCAGTAGTATCTCCGTAGCGGACACTGAAGCTTTCTTT
few,TRBJ2-7,NA,TRBV2,CASSDMQDYEQYF,TGTGCCAGCAGTGACATGCAGGACTACGAGCAGTACTTC
NA,TRBJ1-5,NA,TRBV30,CAWSVAGNQPQHF,TGTGCCTGGAGTGTAGCGGGGAATCAGCCCCAGCATTTT
NA,TRBJ1-5,TRBD1,TRBV5-6,CASSWMPTGDSGSVAQHF,TGTGCCAGCAGCTGGATGCCAACAGGGGACAGTGGAAGCGTGGCCCAGCATTTT
NA,TRBJ2-7,NA,TRBV13,CASRLTGATYEQYF,TGTGCCAGCAGGCTGACAGGAGCCACCTACGAGCAGTACTTC
few,TRBJ2-7,TRBD2,TRBV10-2,CASKLAGRGEQYF,TGCGCCAGCAAACTAGCGGGGCGAGGGGAGCAGTACTTC
NA,TRBJ1-6,NA,TRBV4-1,CASSQDTGSNSPLHF,TGCGCCAGCAGCCAAGATACAGGGAGCAATTCACCCCTCCACTTT
few,TRBJ1-2,NA,TRBV28,CASSLQPEGGYTF,TGTGCCAGCAGTTTGCAACCGGAGGGAGGCTACACCTTC
once,TRBJ1-1,NA,TRBV7-9,CASSFIVNTEAFF,TGTGCCAGCAGCTTTATCGTGAACACTGAAGCTTTCTTT
NA,TRBJ2-1,TRBD2,TRBV6-5,CASRRLAEQFF,TGTGCTAGCAGACGACTAGCGGAGCAGTTCTTC
once,TRBJ1-1,NA,TRBV7-8,CASSLVGNTEAFF,TGTGCCAGCAGCTTAGTCGGGAACACTGAAGCTTTCTTT
NA,TRBJ2-1,TRBD2,TRBV9,CASTQGTSGGNEQFF,TGTGCCAGCACCCAGGGGACTAGCGGGGGCAATGAGCAGTTCTTC
NA,TRBJ2-7,NA,TRBV29-1,CSARKGASYEQYF,TGCAGCGCCCGGAAAGGGGCCTCCTACGAGCAGTACTTC
NA,TRBJ2-2,TRBD1,TRBV6-1,CASRVGQENTGELFF,TGTGCCAGCAGAGTAGGACAGGAGAACACCGGGGAGCTGTTTTTT
NA,TRBJ2-7,NA,TRBV19,CASAMPGAAEQYF,TGTGCCAGTGCGATGCCAGGGGCGGCCGAGCAGTACTTC
NA,TRBJ1-1,TRBD1,TRBV11-1,CASSSGTGYTEAFF,TGTGCCAGCAGCTCCGGGACAGGGTACACTGAAGCTTTCTTT
NA,TRBJ1-4,NA,TRBV2,CASSERRLGNEKLFF,TGTGCCAGCAGTGAAAGGAGGTTGGGTAATGAAAAACTGTTTTTT
NA,TRBJ1-6,NA,TRBV6-5,CASTSSTNYSPLHF,TGTGCCAGCACGTCGAGTACTAACTATTCACCCCTCCACTTT
NA,TRBJ1-1,TRBD1,TRBV5-1,CASKDRTSPGAEAFF,TGCGCCAGTAAGGACAGGACCTCCCCGGGGGCTGAAGCTTTCTTT
NA,TRBJ2-1,NA,TRBV13,CASSSPPADEQFF,TGTGCCAGCAGCTCCCCCCCAGCGGATGAGCAGTTCTTC
NA,TRBJ1-5,NA,TRBV15,CATSRERGNQPQHF,TGTGCCACCAGCAGGGAGAGGGGCAATCAGCCCCAGCATTTT
NA,TRBJ1-1,NA,TRBV15,CATSRDQGLSTEAFF,TGTGCCACCAGCAGAGATCAGGGGTTGAGCACTGAAGCTTTCTTT
few,TRBJ1-1,NA,TRBV2,CASSERGGTTNTEAFF,TGTGCCAGCAGTGAAAGGGGAGGCACCACGAACACTGAAGCTTTCTTT
NA,TRBJ2-2,NA,TRBV2,CASTPWAVNTGELFF,TGTGCCAGCACCCCATGGGCCGTTAACACCGGGGAGCTGTTTTTT
NA,TRBJ1-1,NA,TRBV6-5,CASSLAQDSLEAFF,TGTGCCAGCAGCCTCGCCCAGGATTCTCTGGAAGCTTTCTTT
NA,TRBJ2-1,NA,TRBV29-1,CSVGGKGRGAHYNEQFF,TGCAGCGTTGGGGGGAAAGGACGGGGGGCTCACTACAATGAGCAGTTCTTC
NA,TRBJ1-2,NA,TRBV12-2,CASRFRVAYGYTF,TGTGCAAGTCGCTTCAGGGTGGCCTATGGCTACACCTTC
NA,TRBJ1-6,NA,TRBV11-2,CASSLDLSPLHF,TGTGCCAGCAGCTTGGACTTATCACCCCTCCACTTT
NA,TRBJ1-5,NA,TRBV27,CASSLTRDQPQHF,TGTGCCAGCAGTTTAACGAGGGATCAGCCCCAGCATTTT
NA,TRBJ2-7,NA,TRBV7-6,CASSFQGSYEQYF,TGTGCCAGCAGCTTTCAGGGATCCTACGAGCAGTACTTC
few,TRBJ2-3,TRBD2,TRBV27,CASTFSGAVDTQYF,TGTGCCAGCACCTTTAGCGGGGCTGTAGATACGCAGTATTTT
NA,TRBJ1-1,NA,TRBV10-1,CASSQSGQTEAFF,TGCGCCAGCAGTCAAAGTGGGCAGACTGAAGCTTTCTTT
NA,TRBJ2-3,NA,TRBV2,CASSPVITDTQYF,TGTGCCAGCAGTCCGGTGATCACAGATACGCAGTATTTT
NA,TRBJ1-1,TRBD1,TRBV7-9,CASRSIPTGVTEAFF,TGTGCCAGCAGGTCTATCCCGACAGGGGTGACTGAAGCTTTCTTT
NA,TRBJ1-1,TRBD1,TRBV5-6,CASSSRGQGNTEAFF,TGTGCCAGCAGCTCCCGGGGACAGGGGAACACTGAAGCTTTCTTT
NA,TRBJ1-2,TRBD1,TRBV6-1,CASSEEGGDTYGYTF,TGTGCCAGCAGTGAGGAAGGGGGCGATACCTATGGCTACACCTTC
NA,TRBJ1-1,TRBD1,TRBV2,CASSLPGQGGTEAFF,TGTGCCAGCAGTCTACCCGGACAGGGCGGCACTGAAGCTTTCTTT
few,TRBJ1-1,NA,TRBV28,CASSPSAAEAFF,TGTGCCAGCAGCCCCTCGGCGGCTGAAGCTTTCTTT
NA,TRBJ2-2,NA,TRBV25-1,CASSEQNTGELFF,TGTGCCAGCAGTGAACAGAACACCGGGGAGCTGTTTTTT
NA,TRBJ1-3,NA,TRBV30,CAWESGNTIYF,TGTGCCTGGGAGTCTGGAAACACCATATATTTT
few,TRBJ1-5,NA,TRBV30,CAWSLTGRVNSPQHF,TGTGCCTGGAGTTTAACAGGGCGCGTAAATTCGCCCCAGCATTTT
NA,TRBJ2-1,TRBD2,TRBV4-1,CASSDPSGGFSYNEQFF,TGCGCCAGCAGCGACCCTAGCGGGGGGTTCTCCTACAATGAGCAGTTCTTC
NA,TRBJ2-1,TRBD2,TRBV6-1,CASSKLAGGSGEQFF,TGTGCCAGCAGTAAACTAGCGGGGGGGTCCGGTGAGCAGTTCTTC
once,TRBJ1-2,TRBD1,TRBV2,CASRAGGLDYGYTF,TGTGCCAGCAGGGCAGGGGGTCTAGACTATGGCTACACCTTC
NA,TRBJ1-6,NA,TRBV18,CASSPLVTRFDSPLHF,TGTGCCAGCTCACCTCTAGTCACGAGATTCGATTCACCCCTCCACTTT
NA,TRBJ2-7,NA,TRBV29-1,CSVDTGSYEQYF,TGCAGCGTTGATACAGGGTCCTACGAGCAGTACTTC